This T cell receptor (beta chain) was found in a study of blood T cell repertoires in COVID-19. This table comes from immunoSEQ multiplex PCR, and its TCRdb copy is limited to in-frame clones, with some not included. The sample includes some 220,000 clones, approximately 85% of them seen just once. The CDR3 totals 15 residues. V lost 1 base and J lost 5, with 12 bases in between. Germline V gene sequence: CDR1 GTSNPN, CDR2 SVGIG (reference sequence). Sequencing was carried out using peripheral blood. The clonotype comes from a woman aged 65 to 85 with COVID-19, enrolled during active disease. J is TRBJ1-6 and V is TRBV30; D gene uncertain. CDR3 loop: CAWSDPTLDNSPLHF. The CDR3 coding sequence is TGTGCCTGGAGTGATCCGACATTGGATAATTCACCCCTCCACTTT.